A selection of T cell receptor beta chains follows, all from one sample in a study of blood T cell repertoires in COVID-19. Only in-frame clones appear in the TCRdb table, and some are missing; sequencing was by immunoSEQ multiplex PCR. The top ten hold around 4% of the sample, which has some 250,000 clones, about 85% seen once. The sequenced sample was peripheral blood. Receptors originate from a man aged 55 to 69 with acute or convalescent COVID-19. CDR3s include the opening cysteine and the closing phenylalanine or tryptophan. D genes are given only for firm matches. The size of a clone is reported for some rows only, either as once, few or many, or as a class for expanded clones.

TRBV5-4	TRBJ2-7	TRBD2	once	TGTGCCAGCAGCGAGGCTAGCGGGGGGATCCTCTCCTACGAGCAGTACTTC	CASSEASGGILSYEQYF
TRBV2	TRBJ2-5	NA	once	TGTGCCAGCAGCCGCAGGGAGACCCAGTACTTC	CASSRRETQYF
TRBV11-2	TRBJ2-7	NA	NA	TGTGCCAGCAGCTTAGCTGCGCGGGCAGGCGAGCAGTACTTC	CASSLAARAGEQYF
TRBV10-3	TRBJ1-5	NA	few	TGTGCCTCCCAAGGGGGTCGCAATCAGCCCCAGCATTTT	CASQGGRNQPQHF
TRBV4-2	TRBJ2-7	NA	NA	TGTGCCAGCAGCCAAGGCAGGGGTGGGCCCTACGAGCAGTACTTC	CASSQGRGGPYEQYF
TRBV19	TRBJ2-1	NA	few	TGTGCCAGTATCCCCTCGATATACAACAATGAGCAGTTCTTC	CASIPSIYNNEQFF
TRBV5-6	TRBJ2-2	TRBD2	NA	TGTGCCAGCAGCGAGCTTGGACTAGCGGGGGGCTACACCGGGGAGCTGTTTTTT	CASSELGLAGGYTGELFF
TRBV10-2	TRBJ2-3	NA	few	TGCGCCAGCAGTGAGTTGGAGGCGGCGCGCGGTACGCAGTATTTT	CASSELEAARGTQYF
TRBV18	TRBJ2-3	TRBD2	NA	TGTGCCAGCTCACCCCTCCTAGCGGGAGGCGCAGATACGCAGTATTTT	CASSPLLAGGADTQYF
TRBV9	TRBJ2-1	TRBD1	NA	TGTGCCAGCAGCGCCGCCCCGGACAGGCTGAATGAGCAGTTCTTC	CASSAAPDRLNEQFF
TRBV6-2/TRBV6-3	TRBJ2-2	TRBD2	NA	TGTGCCAGCAGTAGGACTAGCGGGAGCGGGGAGCTGTTTTTT	CASSRTSGSGELFF
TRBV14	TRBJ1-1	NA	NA	TGTGCCAGCAGCCAAGATCAGACCGGGGTTGAAGCTTTCTTT	CASSQDQTGVEAFF
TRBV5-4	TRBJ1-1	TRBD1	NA	TGTGCCAGCAGCTTTCGACAGGGTCTTGGAAGAGAAGCTTTCTTT	CASSFRQGLGREAFF
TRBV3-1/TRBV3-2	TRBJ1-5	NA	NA	TGTGCCAGCAGCCAAGGGAAGACAGCACAGCCCCAGCATTTT	CASSQGKTAQPQHF
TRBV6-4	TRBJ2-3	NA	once	TGTGCCAGCAGTGACTCGGAACGGGGGACAGATACGCAGTATTTT	CASSDSERGTDTQYF
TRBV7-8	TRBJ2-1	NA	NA	TGTGCCAGCAGCACATACAATGAGCAGTTCTTC	CASSTYNEQFF
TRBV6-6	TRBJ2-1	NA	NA	TGTGCCACCTCAGCGGGTGCCCGGGGGCAGTTCTTC	CATSAGARGQFF
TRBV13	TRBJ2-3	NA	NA	TGTGCCAGCAGCGGGGCCGGTGGGGGCACAGATACGCAGTATTTT	CASSGAGGGTDTQYF
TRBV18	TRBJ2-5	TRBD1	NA	TGTGCCAGCTCACCACAGGCCGCGGGACAGGGGGAGACCCAGTACTTC	CASSPQAAGQGETQYF
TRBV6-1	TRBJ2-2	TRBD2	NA	TGTGCCAGCAGTGTCAGGACTAGCGTTGAAAGGTCCACCGGGGAGCTGTTTTTT	CASSVRTSVERSTGELFF
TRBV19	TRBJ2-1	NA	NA	TGTGCCAGTAGTACCCAGAAATACAATGAGCAGTTCTTC	CASSTQKYNEQFF
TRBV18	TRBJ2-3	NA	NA	TGTGCCAGCTCACCCCTACCTGGGACACCAGATACGCAGTATTTT	CASSPLPGTPDTQYF
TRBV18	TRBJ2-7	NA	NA	TGTGCCAGCTCAAAAGGCGGGGCCTACGAGCAGTACTTC	CASSKGGAYEQYF
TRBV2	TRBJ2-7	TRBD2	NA	TGTGCCAGCAGCCGACTAGCGAGCTCCTACGAGCAGTACTTC	CASSRLASSYEQYF
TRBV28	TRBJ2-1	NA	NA	TGTGCCAGCAGATTGGACAGCTACAATGAGCAGTTCTTC	CASRLDSYNEQFF
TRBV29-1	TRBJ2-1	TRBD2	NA	TGCAGCGTTGAAAAAAGTTTTCGACTAGCGGGAGTTAGTTCCTCGAATGAGCAGTTCTTC	CSVEKSFRLAGVSSSNEQFF
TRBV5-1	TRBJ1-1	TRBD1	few	TGCGCCAGCAGCCCCTTGGGACAGGGGGCCGGGGAGACTGAAGCTTTCTTT	CASSPLGQGAGETEAFF
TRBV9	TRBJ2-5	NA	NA	TGTGCCAGCAGCGTAAACGGACGGGGAGAGACCCAGTACTTC	CASSVNGRGETQYF
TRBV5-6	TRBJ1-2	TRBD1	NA	TGTGCCAGCAGCCCCTTGGGACAGAACTCCTATGGCTACACCTTC	CASSPLGQNSYGYTF
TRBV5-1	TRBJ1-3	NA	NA	TGCGCCAGCAGCTTGTCAGGGCCGAGTGGAAACACCATATATTTT	CASSLSGPSGNTIYF
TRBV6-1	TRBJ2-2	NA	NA	TGTGCCAGCAGGGAAGGGCGGAATCCCTCAACCGGGGAGCTGTTTTTT	CASREGRNPSTGELFF
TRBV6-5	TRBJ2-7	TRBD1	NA	TGTGCCAGCAGTTATGGGACAGGGGGGCCCTACGAGCAGTACTTC	CASSYGTGGPYEQYF
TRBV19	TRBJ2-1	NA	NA	TGTGCCAGTAGTATATACAACAATGAGCAGTTCTTC	CASSIYNNEQFF
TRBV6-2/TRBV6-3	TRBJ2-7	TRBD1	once	TGTGCCAGCAGTTACTCTAACAGGGGGCCCTACGAGCAGTACTTC	CASSYSNRGPYEQYF
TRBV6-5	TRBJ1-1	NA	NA	TGTGCCAGCAGTTACTCGACAGGCCTCCCCGACACTGAAGCTTTCTTT	CASSYSTGLPDTEAFF
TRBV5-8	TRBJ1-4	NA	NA	TGTGCCAGCAGCCCGGGGACGGGGGATAATGAAAAACTGTTTTTT	CASSPGTGDNEKLFF
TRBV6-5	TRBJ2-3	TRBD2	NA	TGTGCCAGCAGTTACGAAGGACTAGGGGCGGATACGCAGTATTTT	CASSYEGLGADTQYF
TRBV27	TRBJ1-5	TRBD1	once	TGTGCCAGCAGTAAGTACCTCACAGGGGGCAATCAGCCCCAGCATTTT	CASSKYLTGGNQPQHF
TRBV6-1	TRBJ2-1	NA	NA	TGTGCCAGCAGTGAAGCTAAAGGGGGGGCCCCCTACAATGAGCAGTTCTTC	CASSEAKGGAPYNEQFF
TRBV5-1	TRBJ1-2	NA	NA	TGCGCCAGCAGCCCCGCCGGGGGGGTATGGTATGGCTACACCTTC	CASSPAGGVWYGYTF
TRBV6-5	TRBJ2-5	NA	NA	TGTGCCAGCAGTTACTTGGGGGCCCGTTCAGAGACCCAGTACTTC	CASSYLGARSETQYF
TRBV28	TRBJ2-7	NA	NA	TGTGCCAGCAGTCAAATCAATCACGAGCAGTACTTC	CASSQINHEQYF
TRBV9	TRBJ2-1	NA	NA	TGTGCCAGCAGCGTAGGAAGTAGCGATCGGGACTGGGAGCAGTTCTTC	CASSVGSSDRDWEQFF
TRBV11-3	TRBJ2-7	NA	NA	TGTGCCAGCAGCTTAGACCCGGGGGAGACCTACGAGCAGTACTTC	CASSLDPGETYEQYF
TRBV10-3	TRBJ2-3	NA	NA	TGTGCCATCAATCACCAACAGGGAGATACGCAGTATTTT	CAINHQQGDTQYF
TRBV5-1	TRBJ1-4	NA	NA	TGCGCCAGCAGCTTAGCGGGGGCAACTAATGAAAAACTGTTTTTT	CASSLAGATNEKLFF